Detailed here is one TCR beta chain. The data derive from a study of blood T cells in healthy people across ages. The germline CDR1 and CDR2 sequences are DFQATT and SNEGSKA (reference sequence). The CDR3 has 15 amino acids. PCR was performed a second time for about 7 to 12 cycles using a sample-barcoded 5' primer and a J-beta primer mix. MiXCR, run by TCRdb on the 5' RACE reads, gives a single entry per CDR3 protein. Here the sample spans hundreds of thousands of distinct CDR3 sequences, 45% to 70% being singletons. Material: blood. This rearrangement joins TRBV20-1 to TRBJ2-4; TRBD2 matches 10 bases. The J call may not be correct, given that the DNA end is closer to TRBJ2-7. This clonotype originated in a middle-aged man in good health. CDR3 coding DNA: TGCAGTGCTAGTAGGCTAGCGGGAGAATCCTACGAGCAGTACTTC. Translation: CSASRLAGESYEQYF.